This T cell receptor beta chain was identified in a study of blood T cell repertoires in COVID-19. About the research overall: Some COVID-19 samples were acute and others convalescent; all came from the United States, Italy and Spain. Sources were T cells, B-cell-depleted T cells, or PBMCs; the material itself was cDNA or gDNA.

Sequenced by immunoSEQ multiplex PCR; TCRdb stores in-frame clones only, minus some. This sample has under 300,000 clones, with approximately 79% found just once. V was clipped by 0 bases and J by 6 bases; unmatched bases: 7. Per germline, CDR1 LNHNV and CDR2 YYDKDF (reference sequence). There are 16 residues in the CDR3. The sequencing sample was made of peripheral blood. This clonotype was sampled from a woman aged 40 to 50 with active or convalescent COVID-19. V usage is TRBV15 and J usage is TRBJ1-5, with 8 bases matching TRBD1. CDR3 DNA sequence: TGTGCCACCAGCAGAGATAGGACAGGGTTCAGTCAGCCCCAGCATTTT. Its translation is CATSRDRTGFSQPQHF.